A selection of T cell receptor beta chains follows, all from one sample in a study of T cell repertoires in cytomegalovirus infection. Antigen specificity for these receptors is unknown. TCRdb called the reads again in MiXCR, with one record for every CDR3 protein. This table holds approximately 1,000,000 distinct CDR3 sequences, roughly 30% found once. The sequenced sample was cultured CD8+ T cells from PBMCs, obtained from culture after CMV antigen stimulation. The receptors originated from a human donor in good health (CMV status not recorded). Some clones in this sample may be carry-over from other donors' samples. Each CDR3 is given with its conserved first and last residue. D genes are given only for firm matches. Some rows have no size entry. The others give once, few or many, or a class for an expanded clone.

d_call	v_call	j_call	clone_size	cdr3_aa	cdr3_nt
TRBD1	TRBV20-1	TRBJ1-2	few	CSAKDDRGPNYGYTF	TGCAGTGCTAAGGACGACAGGGGCCCCAACTATGGCTACACCTTC
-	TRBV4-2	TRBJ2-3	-	CASSAESSTDTQYF	TGTGCCAGCAGCGCAGAGAGTAGCACAGATACGCAGTATTTT
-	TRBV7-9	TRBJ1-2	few	CASSPETNRANYGYTF	TGTGCCAGCAGCCCCGAGACAAATCGGGCTAACTATGGCTACACCTTC
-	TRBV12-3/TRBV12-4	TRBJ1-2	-	CASSSRQAANYGYTF	TGTGCCAGCAGTTCCCGACAGGCAGCTAACTATGGCTACACCTTC
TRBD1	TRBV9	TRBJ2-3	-	CASSVVDRGLDTQYF	TGTGCCAGCAGCGTAGTGGACAGGGGTTTAGATACGCAGTATTTT
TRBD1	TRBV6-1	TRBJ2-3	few	CASNTGGAMTDTQYF	TGTGCCAGCAATACAGGGGGCGCCATGACAGATACGCAGTATTTT
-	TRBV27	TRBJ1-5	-	CASSLYGYRNQPQHF	TGTGCCAGCAGTTTATACGGGTATCGCAATCAGCCCCAGCATTTT
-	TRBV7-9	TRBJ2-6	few	CAPEPGANVLTF	TGTGCCCCCGAGCCTGGGGCCAACGTCCTGACTTTC
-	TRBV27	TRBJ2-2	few	CASRSGRESGELFF	TGTGCCAGCAGAAGTGGGCGGGAATCCGGGGAGCTGTTTTTT
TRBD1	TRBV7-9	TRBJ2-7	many	CASSGTAVSYEQYF	TGTGCCAGCAGCGGGACAGCCGTCTCCTACGAGCAGTACTTC
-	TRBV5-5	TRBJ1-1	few	CASSLVKELVDTEAFF	TGTGCCAGCAGCTTGGTTAAGGAGTTGGTCGACACTGAAGCTTTCTTT
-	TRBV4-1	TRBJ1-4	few	CASSGPERFEKLFF	TGCGCCAGCAGCGGGCCCGAGAGGTTTGAAAAACTGTTTTTT
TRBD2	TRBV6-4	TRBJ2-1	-	CASSDFGGGADEQFF	TGTGCCAGCAGTGACTTTGGCGGGGGGGCCGACGAGCAGTTCTTC
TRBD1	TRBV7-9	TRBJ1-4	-	CASSLHRGNEKLFF	TGTGCCAGCAGCTTACACAGGGGGAATGAAAAACTGTTTTTT
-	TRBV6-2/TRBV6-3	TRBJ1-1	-	CASSYSTAGPGNTEAFF	TGTGCCAGCAGTTACTCGACGGCAGGGCCGGGGAACACTGAAGCTTTCTTT
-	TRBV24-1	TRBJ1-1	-	CATSRTEGEAFF	TGTGCCACCAGTAGAACAGAAGGTGAAGCTTTCTTT
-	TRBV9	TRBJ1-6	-	CASGGAPLHF	TGTGCCAGCGGGGGCGCACCCCTCCACTTT
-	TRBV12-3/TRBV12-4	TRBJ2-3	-	CASSAPTSPTTDTQYF	TGTGCCAGCAGTGCCCCGACGTCTCCTACCACAGATACGCAGTATTTT
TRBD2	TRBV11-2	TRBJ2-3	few	CASNPSGAFTDTQYF	TGTGCCAGCAACCCAAGCGGGGCCTTCACAGATACGCAGTATTTT
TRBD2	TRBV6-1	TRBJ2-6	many	CASSPPWGGTGANVLTF	TGTGCCAGCAGTCCTCCGTGGGGGGGTACTGGGGCCAACGTCCTGACTTTC
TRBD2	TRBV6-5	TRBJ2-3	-	CASSSGDYPISTDTQYF	TGTGCCAGCAGTTCTGGGGACTACCCCATAAGCACAGATACGCAGTATTTT
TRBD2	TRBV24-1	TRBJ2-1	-	CATSAGLAGGNEQFF	TGTGCCACCAGTGCTGGACTAGCGGGGGGGAATGAGCAGTTCTTC
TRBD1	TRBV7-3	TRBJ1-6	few	CASSGPDREGDNISNSPLHF	TGTGCCAGCAGCGGGCCGGACAGGGAAGGCGATAATATTTCTAATTCACCCCTCCACTTT
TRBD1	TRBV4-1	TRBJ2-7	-	CASSQETGEFYEQYF	TGCGCCAGCAGCCAAGAAACAGGGGAATTCTACGAGCAGTACTTC
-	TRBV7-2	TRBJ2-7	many	CASSYMGLTYEQYF	TGTGCCAGCAGCTACATGGGACTTACCTACGAGCAGTACTTC
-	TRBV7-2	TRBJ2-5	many	CASSFVRGNRETQYF	TGTGCCAGCAGCTTCGTACGGGGGAATCGAGAGACCCAGTACTTC
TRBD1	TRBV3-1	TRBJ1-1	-	CASSPKRGRGRNTEAFF	TGTGCCAGCAGCCCTAAAAGGGGGCGCGGTCGGAACACTGAAGCTTTCTTT
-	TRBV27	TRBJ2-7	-	CASMGVAYEQYF	TGTGCCAGCATGGGAGTGGCCTACGAGCAGTACTTC
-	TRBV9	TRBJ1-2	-	CASSVNTQAIPNYGYTF	TGTGCCAGCAGCGTAAATACACAGGCGATACCAAACTATGGCTACACCTTC
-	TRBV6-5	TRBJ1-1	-	CASSWWARDTEAFF	TGTGCCAGCAGCTGGTGGGCGCGGGACACTGAAGCTTTCTTT